The 5 T cell receptor beta chains below all came from one sample that was sequenced in a study of OX40 agonist ivuxolimab in advanced cancers. The data were produced by immunoSEQ multiplex PCR, yet TCRdb's version contains in-frame clones alone and is incomplete. This sample has some 65,000 clones, with roughly nine tenths found just once. The sample in question was CD4+ or CD8+ T cells sorted from blood, obtained in a trial of the OX40 agonist ivuxolimab. The receptors were sampled from an adult with an advanced solid tumor such as melanoma, head and neck, liver or kidney cancer.

V usage is TRBV5-1 and J usage is TRBJ1-2, with TRBD1 matching over 9 bases. J lost 3 bases, V lost 4 bases, and 7 bases had no gene match. CDR1 and CDR2 from the germline V gene are SGHRS and YFSETQ. The CDR3 totals 15 residues. The CDR3 is CASSPGTGKDYGYTF. The CDR3 DNA sequence: TGCGCCAGCAGCCCAGGGACAGGGAAAGACTATGGCTACACCTTC.

The chain joins TRBV5-6 to TRBJ1-1; no clear D gene. Trimming stripped 4 bases from V and 0 bases from J, with 13 bases between. CDR3 length equals 15 residues. Germline lookup yields CDR1 SGHDT and CDR2 YYEEEE. The CDR3 coding sequence is TGTGCCAGCAGCCTGTATTGGGCGTTGAACACTGAAGCTTTCTTT. This sequence encodes CASSLYWALNTEAFF.

This clone was picked up one time. V usage is TRBV6-6 and J usage is TRBJ1-3; D is perhaps TRBD1 (5 bases). The V end was cut by 2 bases, the J end by 0 bases, with 11 bases between. Germline lookup yields CDR1 MNHNY and CDR2 SVGAGI (reference sequence). This CDR3 comprises 16 residues. CDR3 in DNA: TGTGCCAGCAGTTACACTCCTGACAGCTCTGGAAACACCATATATTTT. This codes for CASSYTPDSSGNTIYF.

This clone was observed once. The chain combines TRBV14 with TRBJ1-1; D is unresolved. CDR3 length: 15 amino acids. In germline, CDR1 is SGHDN, CDR2 FVKESK. Deletions cut 7 bases from V and 4 bases from J, with 19 bases between. Here the CDR3 reads CASNHQVAAGTEAFF. CDR3 DNA sequence: TGTGCCAGCAATCACCAGGTGGCGGCGGGCACTGAAGCTTTCTTT. The variable domain in full, with the rest retrieved from reference TRBV14 and TRBJ1-1, is EAGVTQFPSHSVIEKGQTVTLRCDPISGHDNLYWYRRVMGKEIKFLLHFVKESKQDESGMPNNRFLAERTGGTYSTLKVQPAELEDSGVYFCASNHQVAAGTEAFFGQGTRLTVV.

This sequence joins TRBV4-1 and TRBJ2-5; no reliable D call. The germline CDR1 and CDR2 sequences are MGHRA and YSYEKL. This CDR3 has 15 amino acids. V lost 0 bases and J 5 bases, leaving 13 bases between the germline ends. CDR3 DNA sequence: TGCGCCAGCAGCCAAGATTCCTTGCCTACCGAGACCCAGTACTTC. This codes for CASSQDSLPTETQYF.